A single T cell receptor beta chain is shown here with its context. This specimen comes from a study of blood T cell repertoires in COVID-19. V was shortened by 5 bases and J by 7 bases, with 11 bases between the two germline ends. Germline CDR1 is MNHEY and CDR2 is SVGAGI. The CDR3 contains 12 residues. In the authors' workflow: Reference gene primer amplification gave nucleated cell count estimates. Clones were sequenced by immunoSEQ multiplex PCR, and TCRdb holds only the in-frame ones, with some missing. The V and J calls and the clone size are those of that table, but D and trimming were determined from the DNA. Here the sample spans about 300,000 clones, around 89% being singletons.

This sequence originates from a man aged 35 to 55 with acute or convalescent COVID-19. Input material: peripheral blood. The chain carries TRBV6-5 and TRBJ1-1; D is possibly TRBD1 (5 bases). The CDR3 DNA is TGTGCCAGCAGTCGGGGGGGTGGTGAAGCTTTCTTT. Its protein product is CASSRGGGEAFF.